What follows are 14 T cell receptor beta chains derived from one specimen sequenced in a study of CD8+ T cells in alopecia areata. Extraction and reverse transcription of RNA yielded cDNA as the sequencing template. The method was immunoSEQ multiplex PCR; TCRdb's version includes in-frame clones alone and lacks a portion of them. The sample shows more than 90,000 clones, about three fifths of them seen only once. The treatment was: oral pan-JAK inhibitor, 5-10 mg twice daily. Sequencing was performed on CD8+ T cells sorted from blood, taken at approximately week 61, from a patient treated with tofacitinib. These receptors came from a human donor with alopecia areata.

This clone has just one count. CDR3 sequence (DNA): TGCGCCAGCAGCCATATACAGGGGCGCAGCTATGGCTACACCTTC. Protein product: CASSHIQGRSYGYTF. The chain employs TRBV4-1 and TRBJ1-2, with 7 bases identical to TRBD1. The V segment lost 3 bases and the J segment 4 bases; nucleotides outside the gene matches: 8. The germline V gene encodes CDR1 MGHRA and CDR2 YSYEKL. CDR3 length equals 15 residues.

The rearrangement links TRBV5-6 to TRBJ2-7; D remains unclear. The V gene's germline CDR1 is SGHDT and CDR2 YYEEEE. Deletions cut 3 bases from V and 4 bases from J, with 11 bases between. The CDR3 length is 13 residues. CDR3 DNA sequence: TGTGCCAGCAGCTCAAGAAATGGTTACGAGCAGTACTTC. It yields the protein CASSSRNGYEQYF.

V gene TRBV7-9 combines with J gene TRBJ1-1; TRBD1 matches 9 bases. Germline V CDR1 and CDR2: SEHNR, FQNEAQ (reference sequence). This CDR3 has 14 amino acids. The junction had 0 bases not matched to a gene; V was cut back by 4 bases and J by 0 bases. The CDR3 sequence: CASSWDRVNTEAFF. The DNA for the CDR3 is TGTGCCAGCAGCTGGGACAGGGTGAACACTGAAGCTTTCTTT. The whole variable domain, filled in from reference TRBV7-9 and TRBJ1-1, reads DTGVSQNPRHKITKRGQNVTFRCDPISEHNRLYWYRQTLGQGPEFLTYFQNEAQLEKSRLLSDRFSAERPKGSFSTLEIQRTEQGDSAMYLCASSWDRVNTEAFFGQGTRLTVV.

This clone was seen a few times. This chain joins TRBV5-1 and TRBJ2-7; maybe TRBD1 (5 bases). The V gene's germline CDR1 is SGHRS and CDR2 YFSETQ. This CDR3 contains 13 residues. The ends were cut back, 4 bases at V and 3 bases at J, with 11 bases in the middle. This CDR3 reads CASSLPRVYEQYF. The CDR3 DNA is TGCGCCAGCAGCCTACCCAGGGTCTACGAGCAGTACTTC. The full variable domain, completed using reference TRBV5-1 and TRBJ2-7, is KAGVTQTPRYLIKTRGQQVTLSCSPISGHRSVSWYQQTPGQGLQFLFEYFSETQRNKGNFPGRFSGRQFSNSRSEMNVSTLELGDSALYLCASSLPRVYEQYFGPGTRLTVT.

This chain links TRBV5-1 with TRBJ2-1, with 10 bases fitting TRBD1. The CDR3 contains 14 residues. V lost 2 bases to trimming and J lost 10 bases; unmatched junction nucleotides: 6. CDR1 is SGHRS and CDR2 is YFSETQ in the germline V gene. The CDR3 DNA follows: TGCGCCAGCAGCTTAGACAGGGGGCTACGGGAGCAGTTCTTC. Translating it yields CASSLDRGLREQFF.

This clone has a handful of counts. The chain couples TRBV7-9 to TRBJ2-7; 7 bases agree with TRBD1. The CDR3 is made up of 13 amino acids. V gave up 7 bases and J gave up 3 bases; unmatched junction bases: 6. Per germline, CDR1 SEHNR and CDR2 FQNEAQ (reference sequence). The CDR3 nucleotides are TGTGCCAGCACTGGTTGGGACAGCTACGAGCAGTACTTC. This encodes CASTGWDSYEQYF.

V usage is TRBV7-9 and J usage is TRBJ2-7; tentative D call: TRBD2 (6 bases). Trimming pared 5 bases from V and 4 bases from J, leaving 12 bases between. Germline loops: CDR1 SEHNR, CDR2 FQNEAQ (reference sequence). This CDR3 is built from 13 residues. DNA for the CDR3: TGTGCCAGCAGCCCGGGGGTGGGATACGAGCAGTACTTC. Its translation is CASSPGVGYEQYF.

This clone was found a few times. The chain uses TRBV13 and TRBJ1-1; 8 bases match TRBD1. Per the germline V gene, CDR1 is PRHDT and CDR2 is FYEKMQ (reference sequence). Losses at the gene ends were 3 bases for V and 4 bases for J; bases not matched to a gene: 4. There are 14 residues in the CDR3. CDR3 sequence: CASSFPQGVTEAFF. The CDR3 nucleotides read TGTGCCAGCAGCTTCCCACAGGGGGTCACTGAAGCTTTCTTT. The whole variable domain, filled in from reference TRBV13 and TRBJ1-1, reads AAGVIQSPRHLIKEKRETATLKCYPIPRHDTVYWYQQGPGQDPQFLISFYEKMQSDKGSIPDRFSAQQFSDYHSELNMSSLELGDSALYFCASSFPQGVTEAFFGQGTRLTVV.

Only a few counts were recorded for this clone. V gene TRBV5-1 combines with J gene TRBJ2-1; maybe TRBD1 (5 bases). Germline V CDR1 and CDR2: SGHRS, YFSETQ. Trimming took 7 bases from V and 7 from J, leaving 18 bases between them. This CDR3 is 14 amino acids long. In DNA, the CDR3 is TGCGCCAGCTTGGGTGACGCAGGGCGAAATGAGCAGTTCTTC. Translation: CASLGDAGRNEQFF.

This clone was seen a handful of times. The V and J genes are TRBV7-9 and TRBJ2-1; 9 bases are shared with TRBD1. CDR1 and CDR2 (germline): SEHNR, FQNEAQ (reference sequence). V gave up 7 bases and J gave up 8 bases; unmatched junction bases: 12. There are 15 residues in the CDR3. This CDR3 is CASTTSGTGFDEQFF. CDR3 coding DNA: TGTGCCAGCACCACTTCCGGGACAGGGTTTGATGAGCAGTTCTTC. Full variable domain (outside the CDR3, taken from reference TRBV7-9 and TRBJ2-1): DTGVSQNPRHKITKRGQNVTFRCDPISEHNRLYWYRQTLGQGPEFLTYFQNEAQLEKSRLLSDRFSAERPKGSFSTLEIQRTEQGDSAMYLCASTTSGTGFDEQFFGPGTRLTVL.

In this sample, this clone turned up a few times. V usage is TRBV19 and J usage is TRBJ2-7; D ambiguous. The V end lost 1 base, the J end lost 4 bases, and 11 bases lay between the germline ends. CDR1 is LNHDA, CDR2 SQIVND, per germline (reference sequence). CDR3 size: 14 residues. The CDR3 loop reads CASSIGLVGYEQYF. Written as DNA, the CDR3 is TGTGCCAGTAGTATAGGATTGGTGGGGTACGAGCAGTACTTC.

This chain joins TRBV4-1 and TRBJ2-7; D could derive from TRBD1 or TRBD2 (6 bases each). The CDR3 spans 16 residues. Germline values: CDR1 MGHRA, CDR2 YSYEKL. Trimming stripped 3 bases from V and 0 bases from J, with 15 bases between. For the CDR3, the DNA is TGCGCCAGCAGCCACCCGATGCGGGACAACTCCTACGAGCAGTACTTC. Translated: CASSHPMRDNSYEQYF.

The V and J genes are TRBV30 and TRBJ1-4; D is undetermined. This CDR3 has 15 residues. Germline assignment: CDR1 GTSNPN and CDR2 SVGIG (reference sequence). The ends were cut back, 1 base at V and 5 bases at J, with 14 bases in the middle. The CDR3 loop reads CAWSAPGLENEKLFF. DNA of the CDR3: TGTGCCTGGAGTGCACCAGGACTCGAGAATGAAAAACTGTTTTTT.

This clone appeared a few times. The chain carries TRBV27 and TRBJ2-7; 11 nucleotides align to TRBD2. The V gene's germline CDR1 is MNHEY and CDR2 SMNVEV (reference sequence). CDR3 length: 15 residues. Losses at the gene ends were 0 bases for V and 7 bases for J; bases not matched to a gene: 5. CDR3 bases: TGTGCCAGCAGTTTATCTCTAGCGGGGGGCCATGAGCAGTACTTC. Its translation: CASSLSLAGGHEQYF.